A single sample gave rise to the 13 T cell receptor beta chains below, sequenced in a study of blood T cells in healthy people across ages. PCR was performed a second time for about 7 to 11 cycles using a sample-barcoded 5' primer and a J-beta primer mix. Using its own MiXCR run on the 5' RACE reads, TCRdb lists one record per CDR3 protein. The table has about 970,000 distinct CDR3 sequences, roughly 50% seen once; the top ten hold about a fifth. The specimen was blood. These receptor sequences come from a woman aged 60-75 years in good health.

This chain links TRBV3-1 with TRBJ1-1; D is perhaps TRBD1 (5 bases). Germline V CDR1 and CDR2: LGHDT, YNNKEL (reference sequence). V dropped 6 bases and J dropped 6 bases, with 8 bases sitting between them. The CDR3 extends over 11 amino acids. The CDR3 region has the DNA TGTGCCAGCAGAACAGGTCCTGAAGCTTTCTTT. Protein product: CASRTGPEAFF.

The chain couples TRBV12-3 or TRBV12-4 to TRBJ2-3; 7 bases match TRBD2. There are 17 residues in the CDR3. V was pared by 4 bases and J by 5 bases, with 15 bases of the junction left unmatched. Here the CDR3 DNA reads TGTGCCAGCAGTTCCCCCTCGCAGCGGGGCATGGGAGATACGCAGTATTTT. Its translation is CASSSPSQRGMGDTQYF.

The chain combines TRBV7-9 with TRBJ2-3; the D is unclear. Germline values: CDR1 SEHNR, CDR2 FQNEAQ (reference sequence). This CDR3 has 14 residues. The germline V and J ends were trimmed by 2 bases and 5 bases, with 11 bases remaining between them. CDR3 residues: CASSLSPHKDTQYF. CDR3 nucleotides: TGTGCCAGCAGCTTATCCCCCCATAAAGATACGCAGTATTTT.

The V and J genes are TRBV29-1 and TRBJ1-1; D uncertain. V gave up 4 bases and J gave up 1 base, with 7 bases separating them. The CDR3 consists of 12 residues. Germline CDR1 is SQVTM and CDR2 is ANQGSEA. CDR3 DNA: TGCAGCGTTGGTGGCCAGAACACTGAAGCTTTCTTT. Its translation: CSVGGQNTEAFF.

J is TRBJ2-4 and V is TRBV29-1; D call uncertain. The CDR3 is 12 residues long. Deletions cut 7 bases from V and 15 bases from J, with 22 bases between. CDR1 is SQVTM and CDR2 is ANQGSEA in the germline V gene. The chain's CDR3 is CSAKNSSYERYF. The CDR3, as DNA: TGCAGCGCCAAAAACAGCTCCTACGAGCGGTACTTC.

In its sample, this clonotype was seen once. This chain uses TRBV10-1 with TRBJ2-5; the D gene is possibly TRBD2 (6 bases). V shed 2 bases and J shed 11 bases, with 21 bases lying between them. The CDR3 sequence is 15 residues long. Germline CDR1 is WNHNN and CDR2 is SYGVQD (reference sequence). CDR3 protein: CASSEGSEGRNEQYF. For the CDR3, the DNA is TGCGCCAGCAGTGAGGGGTCGGAGGGCCGGAATGAGCAGTACTTC.

CDR3 coding DNA: TGTGCCAGCTGGGACCCCGGACTAGTCTATATCTACGAGCAGTACTTC. This codes for CASWDPGLVYIYEQYF. The rearrangement uses TRBV27 and TRBJ2-7, with 7 bases lining up with TRBD2. The CDR3 sequence is 16 residues long. Per germline, CDR1 MNHEY and CDR2 SMNVEV (reference sequence). With 8 bases clipped from V and 3 bases from J, the junction kept 16 bases outside the gene matches.

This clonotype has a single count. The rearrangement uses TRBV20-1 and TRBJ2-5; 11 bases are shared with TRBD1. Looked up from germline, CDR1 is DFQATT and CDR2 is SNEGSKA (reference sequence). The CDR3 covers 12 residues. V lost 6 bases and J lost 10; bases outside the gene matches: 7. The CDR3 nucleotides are TGCAGTGCAACCGGGACAGGGGGAATCCAGTACTTC. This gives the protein CSATGTGGIQYF.

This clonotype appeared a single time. The CDR3 DNA follows: TGTGCCATCAGTGAATTACTCCCGCCAGAAGAAAAACTGTTTTTT. Translation gives CAISELLPPEEKLFF. The chain is built from TRBV10-3 and TRBJ1-4; no clear D. This CDR3 has 15 amino acids. The germline gives CDR1 ENHRY, CDR2 SYGVKD. V was pared by 3 bases and J by 8 bases, with 16 bases between.

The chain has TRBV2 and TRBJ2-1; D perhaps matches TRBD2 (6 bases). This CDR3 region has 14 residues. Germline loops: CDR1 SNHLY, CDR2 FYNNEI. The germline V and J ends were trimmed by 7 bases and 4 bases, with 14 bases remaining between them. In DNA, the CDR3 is TGTGCCAGCAATAGGGAGGTCGTTTACAATGAGCAGTTCTTC. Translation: CASNREVVYNEQFF.

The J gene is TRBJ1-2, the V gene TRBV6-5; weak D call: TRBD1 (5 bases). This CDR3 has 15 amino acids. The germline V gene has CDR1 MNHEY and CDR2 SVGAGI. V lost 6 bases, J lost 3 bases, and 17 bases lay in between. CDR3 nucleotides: TGTGCCAGCAGAGAAGCCGGGCCGGGACACTATGGCTACACCTTC. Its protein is CASREAGPGHYGYTF.

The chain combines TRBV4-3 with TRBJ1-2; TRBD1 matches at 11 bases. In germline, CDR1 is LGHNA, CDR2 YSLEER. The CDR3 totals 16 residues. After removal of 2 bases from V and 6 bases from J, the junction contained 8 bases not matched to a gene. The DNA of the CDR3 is TGCGCCAGCAGCCAATACGGGACAGGGGGTTCCGATGGCTACACCTTC. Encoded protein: CASSQYGTGGSDGYTF.

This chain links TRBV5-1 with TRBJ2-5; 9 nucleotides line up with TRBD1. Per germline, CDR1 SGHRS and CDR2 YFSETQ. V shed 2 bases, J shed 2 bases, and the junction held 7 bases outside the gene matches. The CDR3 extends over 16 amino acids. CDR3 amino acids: CASSFGTGLEQETQYF. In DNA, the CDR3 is TGCGCCAGCAGCTTCGGGACAGGGTTAGAACAAGAGACCCAGTACTTC.